This T cell receptor beta chain was identified in a study of cytomegalovirus exposure and HLA in healthy donors. About this clone: Antigen specificity is unknown.

CDR3 length: 18 amino acids. Between the trimmed V and J ends, which lost 0 bases and 0 bases, there was a span of 15 bases. The germline V gene encodes CDR1 LGHNA and CDR2 YSLEER. The study, taken as a whole, reports: There were some public TCRs occurring in many donors, but most TCR sequences were rare. The study labeled around 160 TCR beta chains cytomegalovirus-associated.

Donors came from a validation cohort of over a hundred subjects, distinct from the first 666-subject cohort. The repertoire was sequenced with immunoSEQ multiplex PCR; TCRdb's copy has only in-frame clones and lacks some. The sample has approximately 190,000 clones, approximately 88% seen once; the top ten hold around 6.7%. The sequence was obtained from a man between 18 and 29 years old in good health and CMV-seropositive. Sequencing was carried out using PBMCs. The genes are TRBV4-3 and TRBJ1-5; D remains ambiguous. CDR3 in amino acids: CASSQEFTPYYSNQPQHF. The CDR3 bases are TGCGCCAGCAGCCAAGAGTTTACACCTTATTATAGCAATCAGCCCCAGCATTTT.